Listed below are T cell receptor beta chains from one sample, sequenced in a study of cytomegalovirus exposure and HLA in healthy donors. The method was immunoSEQ multiplex PCR; TCRdb's version includes in-frame clones alone and lacks a portion of them. The data contain some 110,000 clones, about 13% of them seen just once; the ten biggest clones take up 15% to 20%. The specimen sequenced was PBMCs. These receptors all stem from a man between 40 and 49 years old in good health and CMV-seropositive. Both conserved end residues are part of each CDR3. The order of the fields is V gene, D gene, J gene, clone size, CDR3 protein, CDR3 DNA. A D gene is named only where the DNA matches it firmly. Size is stated for part of the rows, as once, few or many counts, or as a class when the clone is expanded.

v_call: TRBV6-5
d_call: NA
j_call: TRBJ2-3
clone_size: NA
cdr3_aa: CASSYFQGDTQYF
cdr3_nt: TGTGCCAGCAGTTACTTCCAGGGAGATACGCAGTATTTT

v_call: TRBV7-9
d_call: NA
j_call: TRBJ1-1
clone_size: few
cdr3_aa: CASSSSGRETEAFF
cdr3_nt: TGTGCCAGCAGCTCTAGCGGGCGGGAAACTGAAGCTTTCTTT

v_call: TRBV5-6
d_call: NA
j_call: TRBJ1-2
clone_size: NA
cdr3_aa: CASSPGTVDGYTF
cdr3_nt: TGTGCCAGCAGCCCGGGGACTGTGGATGGCTACACCTTC

v_call: TRBV25-1
d_call: TRBD2
j_call: TRBJ2-3
clone_size: NA
cdr3_aa: CASSEWGGDTDTQYF
cdr3_nt: TGTGCCAGCAGTGAATGGGGGGGAGACACAGATACGCAGTATTTT

v_call: TRBV6-1
d_call: NA
j_call: TRBJ1-5
clone_size: NA
cdr3_aa: CASRTPSHNQPQHF
cdr3_nt: TGTGCCAGCCGAACCCCCAGTCATAATCAGCCCCAGCATTTT

v_call: TRBV6-5
d_call: NA
j_call: TRBJ2-1
clone_size: few
cdr3_aa: CASSYSNKGDNEQFF
cdr3_nt: TGTGCCAGCAGTTACTCGAACAAGGGGGACAATGAGCAGTTCTTC

v_call: TRBV4-3
d_call: NA
j_call: TRBJ1-1
clone_size: NA
cdr3_aa: CASSQDRTEAFF
cdr3_nt: TGCGCCAGCAGCCAAGATAGAACTGAAGCTTTCTTT

v_call: TRBV6-5
d_call: TRBD2
j_call: TRBJ2-1
clone_size: NA
cdr3_aa: CASSYFLAAGNEQFF
cdr3_nt: TGTGCCAGCAGTTATTTTCTAGCGGCTGGCAATGAGCAGTTCTTC

v_call: TRBV19
d_call: NA
j_call: TRBJ2-3
clone_size: NA
cdr3_aa: CASSIRGSTDTQYF
cdr3_nt: TGTGCCAGTAGTATACGGGGGAGCACAGATACGCAGTATTTT

v_call: TRBV11-2
d_call: TRBD1
j_call: TRBJ2-3
clone_size: NA
cdr3_aa: CASSFRGMRTDTQYF
cdr3_nt: TGTGCCAGCAGTTTCAGGGGGATGAGAACAGATACGCAGTATTTT

v_call: TRBV7-6
d_call: TRBD1
j_call: TRBJ1-2
clone_size: few
cdr3_aa: CASSTLTGSNYGYTF
cdr3_nt: TGTGCCAGCAGCACCTTGACAGGGTCTAACTATGGCTACACCTTC

v_call: TRBV7-6
d_call: NA
j_call: TRBJ1-5
clone_size: few
cdr3_aa: CASSLHSNQPQHF
cdr3_nt: TGTGCCAGCAGCTTACATAGCAATCAGCCCCAGCATTTT

v_call: TRBV11-2
d_call: TRBD2
j_call: TRBJ2-1
clone_size: NA
cdr3_aa: CASSFYPPGAGGLFF
cdr3_nt: TGTGCCAGCAGTTTTTATCCCCCCGGAGCGGGAGGGTTGTTCTTC

v_call: TRBV28
d_call: TRBD2
j_call: TRBJ2-1
clone_size: NA
cdr3_aa: CASSWGAGGYNEQFF
cdr3_nt: TGTGCCAGCAGTTGGGGAGCGGGAGGGTATAATGAGCAGTTCTTC

v_call: TRBV2
d_call: NA
j_call: TRBJ2-7
clone_size: few
cdr3_aa: CASSDESLDF
cdr3_nt: TGTGCCAGCAGTGACGAGTCCCTCGATTTC

v_call: TRBV5-1
d_call: NA
j_call: TRBJ2-3
clone_size: NA
cdr3_aa: CASSLGQNTDTQYF
cdr3_nt: TGCGCCAGCAGCTTGGGACAGAACACAGATACGCAGTATTTT

v_call: TRBV7-9
d_call: TRBD1
j_call: TRBJ2-7
clone_size: NA
cdr3_aa: CASSLGQGLYEQYF
cdr3_nt: TGTGCCAGCAGCTTGGGACAGGGACTCTACGAGCAGTACTTC

v_call: TRBV10-2
d_call: TRBD2
j_call: TRBJ2-5
clone_size: few
cdr3_aa: CATAGTSGTQETQYF
cdr3_nt: TGCGCCACGGCGGGGACTAGCGGGACCCAAGAGACCCAGTACTTC

v_call: TRBV6-6
d_call: TRBD1
j_call: TRBJ1-5
clone_size: few
cdr3_aa: CASSVPGQGQPQHF
cdr3_nt: TGTGCCAGCAGTGTCCCGGGACAGGGTCAGCCCCAGCATTTT

v_call: TRBV25-1
d_call: NA
j_call: TRBJ2-1
clone_size: NA
cdr3_aa: CASSTSGSYNEQFF
cdr3_nt: TGTGCCAGCAGTACCAGCGGCTCCTACAATGAGCAGTTCTTC

v_call: TRBV19
d_call: NA
j_call: TRBJ1-2
clone_size: NA
cdr3_aa: CASSRAHRVATLQRNTF
cdr3_nt: TGTGCCAGTAGTAGGGCCCACAGGGTTGCTACCTTGCAGAGGAACACCTTC

v_call: TRBV9
d_call: NA
j_call: TRBJ2-7
clone_size: few
cdr3_aa: CASSGPGWSSSSYEQYF
cdr3_nt: TGTGCCAGCAGCGGCCCTGGGTGGAGCTCAAGCTCCTACGAGCAGTACTTC

v_call: TRBV27
d_call: TRBD1
j_call: TRBJ1-1
clone_size: NA
cdr3_aa: CASSFFEGTAEAFF
cdr3_nt: TGTGCCAGCAGTTTCTTCGAAGGGACAGCCGAAGCTTTCTTT

v_call: TRBV11-3
d_call: TRBD2
j_call: TRBJ2-1
clone_size: NA
cdr3_aa: CASSSAGTSGSEQFF
cdr3_nt: TGTGCCAGCAGCTCAGCCGGGACTAGCGGGAGTGAGCAGTTCTTC

v_call: TRBV6-1
d_call: TRBD1
j_call: TRBJ1-5
clone_size: few
cdr3_aa: CASSGTGVVGKQPQHF
cdr3_nt: TGTGCCAGCAGTGGGACAGGGGTGGTTGGTAAGCAGCCCCAGCATTTT

v_call: TRBV6-6
d_call: NA
j_call: TRBJ2-7
clone_size: few
cdr3_aa: CASRGRGGTPPQQYF
cdr3_nt: TGTGCCAGCAGGGGGAGAGGTGGGACTCCGCCCCAACAGTACTTC

v_call: TRBV19
d_call: TRBD2
j_call: TRBJ2-5
clone_size: NA
cdr3_aa: CASATFSQTSVETQYF
cdr3_nt: TGTGCCAGTGCTACCTTTTCCCAGACTAGCGTGGAGACCCAGTACTTC

v_call: TRBV10-3
d_call: NA
j_call: TRBJ1-1
clone_size: NA
cdr3_aa: CGSEPEAFF
cdr3_nt: TGTGGCTCGGAGCCGGAAGCTTTCTTT

v_call: TRBV5-6
d_call: TRBD2
j_call: TRBJ2-6
clone_size: NA
cdr3_aa: CASSITGLGAGANVLTF
cdr3_nt: TGTGCCAGCAGCATAACGGGACTAGGCGCTGGGGCCAACGTCCTGACTTTC

v_call: TRBV19
d_call: NA
j_call: TRBJ2-3
clone_size: few
cdr3_aa: CASGLAADTQYF
cdr3_nt: TGTGCCAGTGGCCTAGCAGCAGATACGCAGTATTTT

v_call: TRBV13
d_call: NA
j_call: TRBJ1-3
clone_size: NA
cdr3_aa: CASSLGMSSGNTIYF
cdr3_nt: TGTGCCAGCAGCTTAGGAATGAGCTCTGGAAACACCATATATTTT

v_call: TRBV4-3
d_call: TRBD2
j_call: TRBJ2-3
clone_size: few
cdr3_aa: CASSQGRELDTQYF
cdr3_nt: TGCGCCAGCAGCCAAGGGCGGGAGTTGGATACGCAGTATTTT

v_call: TRBV6-6
d_call: NA
j_call: TRBJ1-1
clone_size: NA
cdr3_aa: CASIRQGMNTEAFF
cdr3_nt: TGTGCCAGCATTCGCCAGGGCATGAACACTGAAGCTTTCTTT

v_call: TRBV6-5
d_call: TRBD2
j_call: TRBJ2-7
clone_size: few
cdr3_aa: CASSSLAGTYEQYF
cdr3_nt: TGTGCCAGCAGTTCCCTAGCGGGAACCTACGAGCAGTACTTC

v_call: TRBV12-5
d_call: TRBD1
j_call: TRBJ2-1
clone_size: few
cdr3_aa: CASAPGTGRNEQFF
cdr3_nt: TGTGCTAGTGCCCCCGGGACAGGGCGCAATGAGCAGTTCTTC

v_call: TRBV30
d_call: TRBD2
j_call: TRBJ2-3
clone_size: few
cdr3_aa: CAWSGLAGVLSGTDTQYF
cdr3_nt: TGTGCCTGGAGTGGACTAGCGGGAGTTTTATCGGGCACAGATACGCAGTATTTT

v_call: TRBV11-3
d_call: NA
j_call: TRBJ2-3
clone_size: few
cdr3_aa: CASSLGLSDTQYF
cdr3_nt: TGTGCCAGCAGCTTGGGACTGTCAGATACGCAGTATTTT